This T cell receptor beta chain was recorded in a study of cytomegalovirus exposure and HLA in healthy donors. Findings of the study overall: Reports showed the classifier diagnosing cytomegalovirus status with high specificity and sensitivity. According to the study, 150 to 200 TCR beta chains were cytomegalovirus-associated.

The study ran its PCR with 60 Vbeta and 13 Jbeta primers. Profiling relied on immunoSEQ multiplex PCR, and the TCRdb table lists in-frame clones only, not all of them. Counted here are 80,000 to 100,000 clones, about 70% occurring once; the ten biggest clones make up 1.2%. The germline gives CDR1 MNHNY, CDR2 SVGAGI (reference sequence). V shed 0 bases and J shed 5 bases, with 5 bases lying between them. The length of the CDR3 is 12 residues. This clone was seen many times. Its antigen is not identified. The specimen sequenced was PBMCs. The gene calls are TRBV6-6 and TRBJ2-7; D gene uncertain. The sequence derives from a female donor in good health and CMV-seronegative. CDR3 nucleotide sequence: TGTGCCAGCAGTTACTCGAGCCACGAGCAGTACTTC. It specifies CASSYSSHEQYF.